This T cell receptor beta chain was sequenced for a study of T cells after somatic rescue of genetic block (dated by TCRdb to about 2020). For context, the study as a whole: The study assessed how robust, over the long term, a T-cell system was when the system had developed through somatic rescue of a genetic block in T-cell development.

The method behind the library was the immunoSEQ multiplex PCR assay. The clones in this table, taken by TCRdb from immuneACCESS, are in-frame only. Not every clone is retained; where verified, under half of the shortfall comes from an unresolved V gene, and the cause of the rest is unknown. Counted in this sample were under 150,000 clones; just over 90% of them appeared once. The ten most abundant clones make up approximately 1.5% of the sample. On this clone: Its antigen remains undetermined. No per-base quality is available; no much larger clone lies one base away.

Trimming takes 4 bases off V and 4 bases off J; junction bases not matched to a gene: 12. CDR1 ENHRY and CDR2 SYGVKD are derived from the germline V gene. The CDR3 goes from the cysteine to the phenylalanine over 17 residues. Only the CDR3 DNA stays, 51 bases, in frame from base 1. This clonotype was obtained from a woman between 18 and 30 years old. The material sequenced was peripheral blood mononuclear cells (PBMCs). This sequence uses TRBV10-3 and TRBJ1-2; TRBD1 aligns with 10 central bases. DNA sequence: TGTGCCATCAGTGCCTCCGGGACAGGGGAGAGGGCCTATGGCTACACCTTC. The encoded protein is CAISASGTGERAYGYTF.